The source of this TCR beta chain is a study of cytomegalovirus exposure and HLA in healthy donors. General study points: In an earlier analysis, productive rearrangement rates for most beta V segments clustered near 90% or 30%. A classifier reportedly called cytomegalovirus status with high sensitivity and specificity.

Of note for this clone: Its antigen is undetermined.

Researchers ran the PCR with 60 Vbeta and 13 Jbeta primers. Generated by immunoSEQ multiplex PCR, the TCRdb table keeps only in-frame clones and is missing some. The table records about 94,000 clones, roughly three quarters of them present only once. This TCR derives from a woman aged 60-75 years in good health and CMV-seronegative. Sequencing used PBMCs.

In DNA, the CDR3 is TGCGCCAGCAGCTCCCTGGGCGAGACCTCAAATTCACCCCTCCACTTT. It translates to CASSSLGETSNSPLHF. V usage is TRBV5-1 and J usage is TRBJ1-6; D gene uncertain. The CDR3 length is 16 residues. The germline gives CDR1 SGHRS, CDR2 YFSETQ. The V gene lost 3 bases and the J gene lost 7 bases, with 17 bases spanning the gap.